This record looks at one TCR beta chain sequence and its context. Its antigen is as yet unknown. The record originates from a study of T cell responses to AZD1222 COVID-19 vaccine. General study points: The sample set comprised mostly white British donors with more females, and clonal diversity was possibly underestimated. In all cases, repertoires were sampled only after the peak T cell response. The study identified only six AZD1222 recipients as seropositive at baseline.

Analyses pooled second doses at about 4 or about 12 weeks. Assay used: immunoSEQ multiplex PCR; TCRdb lists only in-frame clones, some missing. The sample contains about 110,000 clones, roughly 92% of which appear only once. This sequence was found in an adult who received the AZD1222 COVID-19 vaccine. The sample was peripheral blood, taken 28 days after the second AZD1222 dose.

The CDR3 DNA sequence: TGCAGTGCTAGTAGGCCTGACCGAAACACCATATATTTT. This translates into CSASRPDRNTIYF. V and J are TRBV20-1 and TRBJ1-3; D is unresolved. Germline V lookup: CDR1 DFQATT, CDR2 SNEGSKA (reference sequence). V lost 3 bases, J lost 5 bases, and 11 bases lay in between. The CDR3 is 13 amino acids.